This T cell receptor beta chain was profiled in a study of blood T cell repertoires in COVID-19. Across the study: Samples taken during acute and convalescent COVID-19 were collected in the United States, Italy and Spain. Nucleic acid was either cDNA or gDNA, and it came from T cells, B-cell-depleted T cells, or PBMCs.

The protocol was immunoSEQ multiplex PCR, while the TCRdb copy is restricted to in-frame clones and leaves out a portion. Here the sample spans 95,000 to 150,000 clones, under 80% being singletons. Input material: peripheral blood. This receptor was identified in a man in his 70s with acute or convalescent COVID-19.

CDR3 in DNA: TGTGCCCGCGACAGGGGGCAAGGCACCGGGGAGCTGTTTTTT. This encodes CARDRGQGTGELFF. V and J are TRBV30 and TRBJ2-2; 10 bases fit TRBD1. The V and J ends lost 8 bases and 4 bases, in that order; junction bases with no gene match: 7. Germline CDR1 is GTSNPN and CDR2 is SVGIG (reference sequence). CDR3 size: 14 residues.